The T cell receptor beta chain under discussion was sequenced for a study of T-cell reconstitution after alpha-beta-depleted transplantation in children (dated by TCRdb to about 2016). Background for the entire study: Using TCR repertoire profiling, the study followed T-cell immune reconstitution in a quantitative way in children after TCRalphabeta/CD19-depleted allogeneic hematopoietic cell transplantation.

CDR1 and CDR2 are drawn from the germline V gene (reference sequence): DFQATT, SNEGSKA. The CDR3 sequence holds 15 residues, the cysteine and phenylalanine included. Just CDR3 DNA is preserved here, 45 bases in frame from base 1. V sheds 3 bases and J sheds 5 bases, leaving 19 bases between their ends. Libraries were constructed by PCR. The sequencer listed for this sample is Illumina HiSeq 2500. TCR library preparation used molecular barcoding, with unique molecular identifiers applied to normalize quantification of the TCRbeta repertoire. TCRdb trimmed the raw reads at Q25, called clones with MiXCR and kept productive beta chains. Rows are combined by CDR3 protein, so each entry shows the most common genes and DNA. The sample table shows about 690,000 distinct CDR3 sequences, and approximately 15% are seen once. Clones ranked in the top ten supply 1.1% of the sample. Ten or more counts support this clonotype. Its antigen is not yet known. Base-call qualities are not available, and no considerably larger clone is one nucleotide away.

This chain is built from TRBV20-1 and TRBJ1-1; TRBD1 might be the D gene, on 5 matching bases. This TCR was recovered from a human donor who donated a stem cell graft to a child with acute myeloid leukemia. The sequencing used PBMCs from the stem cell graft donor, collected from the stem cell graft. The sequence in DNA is TGCAGTGCTAGCCTTCCCTTCAGGGAGGAGACTGAAGCTTTCTTT. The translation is CSASLPFREETEAFF.